This T cell receptor beta chain appears in the sequencing data of a study of EBV T-cell therapy then PD-1 blockade in nasopharyngeal carcinoma (dated by TCRdb to the early 2020s). The V end loses 0 bases and the J end loses 5 bases, and a stretch of 13 bases separates them. In the germline V gene, CDR1 corresponds to SGDLS and CDR2 to YYNGEE. From the cysteine through the phenylalanine, the CDR3 covers 15 amino acids. The kept DNA is CDR3 alone, 45 bases in frame from the first base. The Qiagen DNeasy Kit was used to extract genomic DNA from the sorted cells. Deep sequencing of the TCR beta chain was done on the immunoSEQ platform. The paper's data handling went like this. The immunoSEQ Analyzer software was used to analyze the repertoire data. TCRdb mirrors the immuneACCESS table, restricted to in-frame sequences. Some clones are absent from its copies; in checked studies, under half trace to an unresolved V gene, and the reason for the others is unknown. V and J calls and clone size are those listed in that table; D and trimming were worked out from the DNA. In all, the sample holds 24,000 or so clones, and around 82% of those were seen once. Jointly, the top ten make up over 25% of the sample.

This clone was recorded a few times. Its antigen has not been determined. Base qualities are not recorded, but no much larger clone differs from it by a single base. What this sample's treatment or condition label stands for: AdE1-LMPpoly-expanded autologous EBV-specific T-cell therapy followed by anti-PD-1 nivolumab. The specimen was CD8+ T cells from blood, collected at approximately day 64 from a patient whose treatment included autologous EBV-specific T cells and nivolumab. The rearrangement combines TRBV9 with TRBJ2-3, with the D assignment possibly TRBD1 or TRBD2, given 6 matching bases for each. The clonotype was recovered from a man between 35 and 55 years old with nasopharyngeal carcinoma. The base sequence is TGTGCCAGCAGCGTAGAGGGGGGAGCAATAGATACGCAGTATTTT. It is translated as CASSVEGGAIDTQYF.